A selection of T cell receptor beta chains follows, all from one sample in a study of blood T cells in healthy people across ages. In TCRdb, the 5' RACE reads were re-called with MiXCR into one record per CDR3 protein. Seen here are hundreds of thousands of distinct CDR3 sequences, around two thirds observed once, and the top ten hold about a quarter. The material sequenced was blood. The receptors come from a man aged 25 to 40 in good health. Each CDR3 is given with its conserved first and last residue. A D gene is named only where the DNA matches it firmly. Some rows mark clone size as missing; the rest say once, few, many or name a class of expanded clone.

TRBD1 - TRBJ1-2 TRBV5-1 TGCGCCAGCAGCTTAGGAGGACAGGCGTCCTATGGCTACACCTTC CASSLGGQASYGYTF
TRBD2 - TRBJ2-1 TRBV11-2 TGTGCCAGCAGCTTAGATCAGGGCGGGGGTGAGCAGTTCTTC CASSLDQGGGEQFF
- once TRBJ1-2 TRBV10-3 TGTGCCCACAGGGCCTTCGAGGGTGGCTACACCTTC CAHRAFEGGYTF
TRBD1 - TRBJ1-1 TRBV10-3 TGTGCCATCAGTGGACAGGGCGTATCTGAAGCTTTCTTT CAISGQGVSEAFF
- few TRBJ2-6 TRBV7-6 TGTGCCAGCAGCTTATCCCCTCTAGACAGGCCGATCTCTGGGGCCAACGTCCTGACTTTC CASSLSPLDRPISGANVLTF
- - TRBJ1-4 TRBV29-1 TGCAGCGTTGCGGACGGCGGCTCCGAAAAACTGTTTTTT CSVADGGSEKLFF
TRBD1 - TRBJ2-5 TRBV4-2 TGTGCCAGCAGCCAAAGTAGCGACAGGGGAAAAGAGACCCAGTACTTC CASSQSSDRGKETQYF
TRBD1 - TRBJ2-1 TRBV20-1 TGCAGTGCTACCAGACAGGGGGCATCCTACAATGAGCAGTTCTTC CSATRQGASYNEQFF
TRBD1 - TRBJ2-7 TRBV28 TGTGCCAGCAAAACCGGGACAGTTCTTTACGAGCAGTACTTC CASKTGTVLYEQYF
- - TRBJ2-3 TRBV5-6 TGTGCCAGCAGCTTGGGGGTTAAGCTTGGGGTAGATACGCAGTATTTT CASSLGVKLGVDTQYF
TRBD1 - TRBJ1-2 TRBV28 TGTGCCAGCAGACCGGACAGGGGGAGTGGCTACACCTTC CASRPDRGSGYTF
- - TRBJ2-7 TRBV7-9 TGTGCCAGCAGCTTCGTAAGGGACGAGCAGTACTTC CASSFVRDEQYF
- - TRBJ2-5 TRBV5-1 TGCGCCAGCAGCTTGGAGCGTCCTGGTCTGGAGACCCAGTACTTC CASSLERPGLETQYF
TRBD1 - TRBJ2-1 TRBV9 TGTGCCAGCAGCGTCGACGGACAGGCCGTTGCCAATGAGCAGTTCTTC CASSVDGQAVANEQFF
TRBD1 few TRBJ2-4 TRBV27 TGTGCCAGCAGTCCGAGGACAGGGATAAAAAACATTCAGTACTTC CASSPRTGIKNIQYF
- - TRBJ2-5 TRBV20-1 TGCAGTGCCGGGGACGGCAGGTACCAAGAGACCCAGTACTTC CSAGDGRYQETQYF
TRBD2 - TRBJ2-3 TRBV7-2 TGTGCCAGCAGCTTGGAACTAGCGGGGGGTTGGGATACGCAGTATTTT CASSLELAGGWDTQYF
- few TRBJ2-1 TRBV25-1 TGTGCCAGCAGTGAGCGAGTAGCGACCTACAATGAGCAGTTCTTC CASSERVATYNEQFF
TRBD2 - TRBJ2-5 TRBV7-2 TGTGCCAGCAGCTCTACGGGACTAGCGGGGGGTAAACAAGAGACCCAGTACTTC CASSSTGLAGGKQETQYF
TRBD2 few TRBJ2-7 TRBV28 TGTGCCAGCAGCCTGGGACTAGCGGGAGGAGGCTACGAGCAGTACTTC CASSLGLAGGGYEQYF
TRBD2 - TRBJ2-4 TRBV3-1 TGTGCCAGCAGTCAGGCAGCGGGGGGCCTCTACAAGCAGTACTTC CASSQAAGGLYKQYF
- - TRBJ1-6 TRBV14 TGTGCCAGCAGCCAAGAAGCCTCACCCCTCCACTTT CASSQEASPLHF
TRBD2 - TRBJ2-3 TRBV29-1 TGCAGCGTTGATTTAGGACTAGCGGACACAGATACGCAGTATTTT CSVDLGLADTDTQYF
- - TRBJ1-4 TRBV6-5 TGTGCCAGCATGGGGGATACTAATGAAAAACTGTTTTTT CASMGDTNEKLFF
- once TRBJ2-1 TRBV12-3/TRBV12-4 TGTGCCAGCAGACGGGACTTATGGAATGAGCAGTTCTTC CASRRDLWNEQFF
- few TRBJ2-1 TRBV10-3 TGTGCCATCAGATCAGGGGGGTACAATGAGCAGTTCTTC CAIRSGGYNEQFF
- once TRBJ1-5 TRBV20-1 TGCAGTGCTAGAGGGCAGCGCGGGGTGTGGAATCAGCCCCAGCATTTT CSARGQRGVWNQPQHF
TRBD2 few TRBJ2-1 TRBV24-1 TGTGCCACCAGTGTCAGCGGGGGTGCCTACAATGAGCAGTTCTTC CATSVSGGAYNEQFF
TRBD1 - TRBJ2-3 TRBV3-1 TGTGCCAGCAGCCCAAGGGGGCTAGCTTCGTCCTCGAGCACAGATACGCAGTATTTT CASSPRGLASSSSTDTQYF
- few TRBJ2-5 TRBV7-2 TGTGCCAGCTTACCGGGGCCGATCCAAGAGACCCAGTACTTC CASLPGPIQETQYF
- - TRBJ2-1 TRBV15 TGTGCCACCAGCAGAGGGACAGTTTTTGGCAATGAGCAGTTCTTC CATSRGTVFGNEQFF
TRBD1 few TRBJ1-4 TRBV29-1 TGCAGCTTTCGAGGACAGGGAGGGTCTGAAAAACTGTTTTTT CSFRGQGGSEKLFF
- few TRBJ2-5 TRBV4-3 TGCGCCAGCAGCCAAGATGTTCAGGGGGGCCACCAAGAGACCCAGTACTTC CASSQDVQGGHQETQYF
- - TRBJ2-7 TRBV9 TGTGCCAGCAGCGACGGACAAAACTACGAGCAGTACTTC CASSDGQNYEQYF
TRBD2 - TRBJ2-5 TRBV27 TGTGCCAGCAGTTTACGGCGGGGGACGTTCCAAGAGACCCAGTACTTC CASSLRRGTFQETQYF
- - TRBJ2-5 TRBV4-3 TGCGCCAGCAGCCAAGAACGCCTGAGGCCCCTGAGGCAGAAACAAGAGACCCAGTACTTC CASSQERLRPLRQKQETQYF
- - TRBJ2-7 TRBV7-8 TGTGCCAGCAGCTTAGTACGGGGGGCGAGGTACGAGCAGTACTTC CASSLVRGARYEQYF
TRBD1 - TRBJ2-7 TRBV28 TGTGCCAGCAGCATAGACAGGGACCCCGGTGAGCAGTACTTC CASSIDRDPGEQYF
- - TRBJ2-1 TRBV29-1 TGCAGCGGTAGCCGGCCGGAAGAGCAGTTCTTC CSGSRPEEQFF
- once TRBJ2-7 TRBV11-1 TGTGCCAGCAGCCGATACCGGGACGAGGCCTACGAGCAGTACTTC CASSRYRDEAYEQYF
- - TRBJ2-6 TRBV30 TGTGCCCAGGGGGGCATTTCTGGGGCCAACGTCCTGACTTTC CAQGGISGANVLTF
- few TRBJ2-5 TRBV4-2 TGTGCCAGCAGCCAAGGGGGGCTAGCCGGGGAGACCCAGTACTTC CASSQGGLAGETQYF
TRBD1 - TRBJ2-6 TRBV29-1 TGCAGCGTTGACCGGGACAGCTCTGGGGCCAACGTCCTGACTTTC CSVDRDSSGANVLTF
- - TRBJ2-7 TRBV20-1 TGCAGTGCTAGAGGGACTACCAGATACGAGCAGTACTTC CSARGTTRYEQYF
- - TRBJ2-4 TRBV5-1 TGCGCCAGCAGCATAGATCAGGGGTCCAAAAACATTCAGTACTTC CASSIDQGSKNIQYF
- - TRBJ1-4 TRBV29-1 TGCAGCGTTGAAGAGGACAGCGGAGCCGGAAAACTGTTTTTT CSVEEDSGAGKLFF
- - TRBJ2-1 TRBV6-2/TRBV6-3 TGTGCCAGCAGTCCGACAGGGAGGGGGAACAACAATGAGCAGTTCTTC CASSPTGRGNNNEQFF
TRBD1 - TRBJ1-1 TRBV28 TGTGCCAGCAGCCGCCGAGGGGGCGCGAACACTGAAGCTTTCTTT CASSRRGGANTEAFF
- - TRBJ2-5 TRBV27 TGTGCCAGCTCCTCGGGGTTGGAGACCCAGTACTTC CASSSGLETQYF
TRBD1 - TRBJ2-7 TRBV25-1 TGTGCCAGCAGTGCATTACAGGGGGCGTACGAGCAGTACTTC CASSALQGAYEQYF
- - TRBJ2-7 TRBV27 TGTGCCAGCAGTTCTTATGGGGGCGGGGTAGTCGAGCAGTACTTC CASSSYGGGVVEQYF
- few TRBJ2-4 TRBV21-1 TGTGCCAGCACAGAAAACATTCAGTACTTC CASTENIQYF